A selection of T cell receptor beta chains follows, all from one sample in a study of patients and donors after allogeneic stem cell transplantation. TCRdb re-derived calls from the RT-PCR reads in MiXCR, one entry per CDR3 protein. Seen here are about 960,000 distinct CDR3 sequences, under 20% observed once, and the top ten hold around 6%. Sequenced: blood, either unsorted or a sorted T cell fraction (not recorded which). The receptors were sampled from a human donor who was either an allogeneic HSCT recipient or a stem cell or donor lymphocyte infusion donor (not recorded which). It is not recorded whose cells these are; they may come from a transplant donor. CDR3s include the opening cysteine and the closing phenylalanine or tryptophan. D genes are given only for firm matches. The size of a clone is reported for some rows only, either as once, few or many, or as a class for expanded clones.

clone_size,j_call,d_call,v_call,cdr3_nt,cdr3_aa
-,TRBJ2-4,-,TRBV4-2,TGTGCCAGCAGCCAAGTTTCAGGGTTGAACATTCAGTACTTC,CASSQVSGLNIQYF
few,TRBJ2-2,TRBD1,TRBV10-3,TGTGCCATCAGTTTTGGACAGGCGTCCACCGGGGAGCTGTTTTTT,CAISFGQASTGELFF
-,TRBJ2-5,-,TRBV6-5,TGTGCCAGCAGTTACTCCCCCTCTATCGACAGAAAAGAGACCCAGTACTTC,CASSYSPSIDRKETQYF
-,TRBJ2-5,TRBD2,TRBV15,TGTGCCACCTCCCGCGGGGGGCGAGGGGAGACCCAGTACTTC,CATSRGGRGETQYF
many,TRBJ1-5,TRBD1,TRBV7-9,TGTGCCAGCAGCTCGGGACAGGGGGCCCAGTTACAGCATTTT,CASSSGQGAQLQHF
few,TRBJ2-7,-,TRBV7-9,TGTGCCAGCAGCTTCCCCGGGACTTTCTACGAGCAGTACTTC,CASSFPGTFYEQYF
many,TRBJ2-3,-,TRBV12-3/TRBV12-4,TGTGCCAGCAGTTCGCCAGCTTGGACGCAGTATTTT,CASSSPAWTQYF
-,TRBJ1-1,-,TRBV7-3,TGTGCCAGCAGCTTAGACCCCACAGGAGGAGCTTTCTTT,CASSLDPTGGAFF
-,TRBJ2-1,-,TRBV7-9,TGTGCCAGCACCTCAGATGGGACTGGGAAGCTCTATGAGCAGTTCTTC,CASTSDGTGKLYEQFF
-,TRBJ2-5,-,TRBV20-1,TGCAGTGCTTCCCGCTTCAGTAGGGAGACCCAGTACTTC,CSASRFSRETQYF
few,TRBJ2-1,-,TRBV7-2,TGTGCCAGCAGCTTAAACGGGCGTGAGCAGTTCTTC,CASSLNGREQFF
few,TRBJ2-7,TRBD2,TRBV7-2,TGTGCCAGCAGCTCTAATAGCGGGACTTACGAGCAGTACTTC,CASSSNSGTYEQYF
few,TRBJ2-7,-,TRBV6-1,TGTGCCAGCAGTGTGGAGGTTTCCTACGAGCAGTACTTC,CASSVEVSYEQYF
-,TRBJ2-2,TRBD1,TRBV7-2,TGTGCCACCTGGGCAGGGGGCACCGGGGAGCTGTTTTTT,CATWAGGTGELFF
few,TRBJ2-7,-,TRBV4-3,TGCGCCAGCAGCGCCCACAGGGCCAGATCCTACGAGCAGTACTTC,CASSAHRARSYEQYF
few,TRBJ1-2,-,TRBV15,TGTGCCACCAGCAGAGATCTAGGGACAGGCTACACCTTC,CATSRDLGTGYTF
few,TRBJ2-5,-,TRBV7-9,TGTGCCAGCAGCTTAGCAGGGGATCAAGAGACCCAGTACTTC,CASSLAGDQETQYF
once,TRBJ2-3,-,TRBV11-2,TGTGCCAGCAGCTTAATCAGGGCAGATACGCAGTATTTT,CASSLIRADTQYF
few,TRBJ2-5,-,TRBV20-1,TGCAGTGCTAGCTCAAGACAAGAGACCCAGTACTTC,CSASSRQETQYF
few,TRBJ1-1,-,TRBV6-2/TRBV6-3,TGTGCCAGCAGTTACTCGGCCGGTATCGCCACTGAAGCTTTCTTT,CASSYSAGIATEAFF
few,TRBJ2-3,-,TRBV4-2,TGTGCCAGCAGCCAAGAGGGGTTATACACAGATACGCAGTATTTT,CASSQEGLYTDTQYF
-,TRBJ2-1,-,TRBV5-6,TGTGCCAGCGCTGAAGGCCAGGGGAGCTCCTACAATGAGCAGTTCTTC,CASAEGQGSSYNEQFF
-,TRBJ2-3,TRBD2,TRBV9,TGTGCCAGCAGCGACGGGACTAGCGGGAGCGTAGTCACAGATACGCAGTATTTT,CASSDGTSGSVVTDTQYF
few,TRBJ2-1,-,TRBV7-9,TGTGCCAGCAGCTTCCCTCGGATGTATTTTGAGCAGTTCTTC,CASSFPRMYFEQFF
many,TRBJ2-3,TRBD2,TRBV20-1,TGCAGTGCTAGAGACGAGGCGGGGGGGCCCTCAGATACGCAGTATTTT,CSARDEAGGPSDTQYF
-,TRBJ2-5,-,TRBV5-5,TGTGCCAGCAGCTTGTCATGGTCAGAGACCCAGTACTTC,CASSLSWSETQYF
-,TRBJ1-5,-,TRBV5-5,TGTGCCAGCAGCGTGGACAGTTATAGCAATCAGCCCCAGCATTTT,CASSVDSYSNQPQHF
few,TRBJ2-3,-,TRBV6-5,TGTGCCAGCAGTTACTCGATACTCCCAGATACGCAGTATTTT,CASSYSILPDTQYF
-,TRBJ1-1,TRBD1,TRBV6-1,TGTGCCAGCAGCAGGGGGGGAATGAACACTGAAGCTTTCTTT,CASSRGGMNTEAFF